These 16 T cell receptor beta chains share one sample of origin, sequenced in a study of T cell responses to AZD1222 COVID-19 vaccine. Data came from immunoSEQ multiplex PCR; TCRdb stores just in-frame clones and leaves some out. The data show roughly 160,000 clones, with roughly 93% seen just once and roughly 1% held by the top ten. Sequencing used peripheral blood, obtained on day 0 of AZD1222 vaccination. The receptors were sampled from an adult in good health.

The V call is TRBV5-4, the J call TRBJ2-5; D gene uncertain. The V end was cut by 7 bases, the J end by 5 bases, with 18 bases between. Germline lookup yields CDR1 SGHNT and CDR2 YYREEE (reference sequence). The CDR3 covers 14 residues. The CDR3 protein is CASSDGGLPETQYF. For the CDR3, the DNA is TGTGCCAGCTCGGATGGCGGCCTCCCTGAGACCCAGTACTTC.

This clone has just a few counts. The chain combines TRBV9 with TRBJ2-7; perhaps TRBD1 as D (5 bases). The germline V gene has CDR1 SGDLS and CDR2 YYNGEE. Trimming removed 4 bases at V and 6 bases at J, with 23 bases between. The CDR3 extends over 16 amino acids. CDR3 sequence reads: CASSPRNSGNRFEQYF. CDR3 in DNA: TGTGCCAGCAGCCCGAGGAATAGTGGTAACAGGTTCGAGCAGTACTTC.

This clone came up once. The chain has TRBV24-1 and TRBJ1-2; D is unclear. Deletions cut 3 bases from V and 8 bases from J, with 12 bases between. Germline assignment: CDR1 KGHDR and CDR2 SFDVKD. CDR3 length: 13 amino acids. In DNA form, the CDR3 reads TGTGCCACCAGTGATGCCGGGTGGGGAGGCTACACCTTC. This translates into CATSDAGWGGYTF.

V gene TRBV5-1 combines with J gene TRBJ1-3, with 10 bases lining up with TRBD1. The CDR3 is 17 amino acids. V shed 4 bases and J 1 base; nucleotides not matched to a gene: 8. In germline, CDR1 is SGHRS, CDR2 YFSETQ. CDR3 amino acids: CASSAGQGSGSGNTIYF. The CDR3 DNA follows: TGCGCCAGCAGCGCGGGACAGGGGAGCGGTTCTGGAAACACCATATATTTT.

V gene TRBV3-1 (or the pseudogene TRBV3-2) combines with J gene TRBJ2-7; TRBD2 aligns across 7 bases. J was trimmed by 10 bases and V by 0 bases; bases with no gene match: 9. Germline lookup yields CDR1 LGHDT and CDR2 YNNKEL (reference sequence). The CDR3 spans 14 residues. DNA for the CDR3: TGTGCCAGCAGCCAAGAAGAACTCGGGGGGATTCAGTACTTC. This sequence encodes CASSQEELGGIQYF.

CDR3 amino acids: CAWSVVNNSPLHF. Written as DNA, the CDR3 is TGTGCCTGGAGTGTTGTTAATAATTCACCCCTCCACTTT. The chain couples TRBV30 to TRBJ1-6; D ambiguous. V was trimmed by 0 bases and J by 5 bases, leaving 5 bases between them. Germline values: CDR1 GTSNPN, CDR2 SVGIG (reference sequence). CDR3 length: 13 residues.

The chain combines TRBV7-2 with TRBJ2-1; D is tentatively TRBD1 or TRBD2 (6 bases each). The CDR3 spans 15 residues. Germline CDR1 and CDR2: SGHTA and FQGNSA. The V gene lost 3 bases and the J gene lost 2 bases, with 11 bases spanning the gap. CDR3 residues: CASSFVGGPYNEQFF. As DNA, the CDR3 is TGTGCCAGCAGCTTTGTGGGGGGCCCCTACAATGAGCAGTTCTTC.

This clone has just one count. The chain uses TRBV2 and TRBJ1-1; tentatively, D is TRBD1 (6 bases). The V end was cut by 1 base, the J end by 10 bases, with 16 bases between. The germline CDR1 and CDR2 sequences are SNHLY and FYNNEI. The CDR3 sequence is 14 residues long. The CDR3 nucleotides are TGTGCCAGCAGTGAAGGTCGGGCAGGGGTGATAGCTTTCTTT. It encodes CASSEGRAGVIAFF.

J is TRBJ2-7 and V is TRBV7-9; D is perhaps TRBD1 (5 bases). Germline CDR1 is SEHNR and CDR2 is FQNEAQ (reference sequence). This CDR3 comprises 14 residues. Trimming stripped 7 bases from V and 0 bases from J, with 13 bases between. The CDR3 loop is CASTPDTHSYEQYF. The CDR3 DNA is TGTGCCAGCACCCCGGACACGCACTCCTACGAGCAGTACTTC.

The chain couples TRBV6-1 to TRBJ2-7; TRBD2 matches at 7 bases. Germline CDR1 is MNHNS and CDR2 is SASEGT. The V segment lost 1 base and the J segment 1 base; nucleotides outside the gene matches: 10. This CDR3 is built from 17 residues. In nucleotides, the CDR3 is TGTGCCAGCAGTGAAGACATAGGGGACTACCATTCCTACGAGCAGTACTTC. Amino acids: CASSEDIGDYHSYEQYF.

This rearrangement joins TRBV11-1 to TRBJ2-3; maybe TRBD1 (6 bases). The CDR3 spans 15 residues. Germline CDR1 SGHAT, CDR2 FQDESV (reference sequence). V gave up 3 bases and J gave up 1 base, with 11 bases separating them. The CDR3 region is CASSLTRQGTDTQYF. The CDR3 region has the DNA TGTGCCAGCAGCTTGACCCGACAGGGCACAGATACGCAGTATTTT.

This clone was picked up one time. The rearrangement uses TRBV5-1 and TRBJ1-2, with a tentative D call TRBD1 (5 bases). The V gene lost 0 bases and the J gene lost 2 bases, with 11 bases spanning the gap. Germline loops: CDR1 SGHRS, CDR2 YFSETQ. CDR3 length equals 15 residues. The CDR3 nucleotides are TGCGCCAGCAGCTTGGGACGGGGCGGGAACTATGGCTACACCTTC. It encodes CASSLGRGGNYGYTF.

The chain combines TRBV7-2 with TRBJ1-4; no clear D. The CDR3 runs 15 residues. The germline gives CDR1 SGHTA, CDR2 FQGNSA. V dropped 3 bases and J dropped 7 bases, with 15 bases sitting between them. The CDR3 DNA reads as TGTGCCAGCAGCTTTTCCCACGCCGGACTTGAAAAACTGTTTTTT. Encoded protein: CASSFSHAGLEKLFF.

The gene calls are TRBV27 and TRBJ1-6, with D maybe TRBD1 (5 bases). The V end was cut by 5 bases, the J end by 0 bases, with 14 bases between. The germline V gene encodes CDR1 MNHEY and CDR2 SMNVEV (reference sequence). This CDR3 contains 17 residues. CDR3 sequence reads: CASSRRQQGSYNSPLHF. The CDR3 DNA reads TGTGCCAGCAGTCGAAGACAGCAAGGCTCCTATAATTCACCCCTCCACTTT.

The chain combines TRBV2 with TRBJ1-1; D not resolved. Germline CDR1 SNHLY, CDR2 FYNNEI. The CDR3 length is 10 residues. V gave up 4 bases and J gave up 11 bases, with 8 bases separating them. The CDR3, as DNA: TGTGCCAGCAGTGGTTCCGACGCTTTCTTT. Translating gives CASSGSDAFF.

V gene TRBV5-6 combines with J gene TRBJ1-5, with a tentative D call TRBD1 (6 bases). The CDR3 consists of 14 residues. V lost 0 bases and J 4 bases, leaving 8 bases between the germline ends. Looked up from germline, CDR1 is SGHDT and CDR2 is YYEEEE. The CDR3 reads CASSLVQGNQPQHF. DNA of the CDR3: TGTGCCAGCAGCTTGGTGCAGGGGAATCAGCCCCAGCATTTT.